The 4 T cell receptor beta chains in this list originate from one sample, sequenced in a study of cytomegalovirus exposure and HLA in healthy donors. PCR involved 60 Vbeta and 13 Jbeta primers. Profiling relied on immunoSEQ multiplex PCR, and the TCRdb table lists in-frame clones only, not all of them. The sample includes about 150,000 clones. Sequencing used PBMCs. These receptors all stem from a woman aged 45-65 years in good health and CMV-seronegative.

The genes are TRBV5-1 and TRBJ1-4; TRBD1 agrees at 10 bases. Germline CDR1 and CDR2: SGHRS and YFSETQ. J was trimmed by 8 bases and V by 2 bases; bases with no gene match: 6. The length of the CDR3 is 15 residues. The CDR3: CASSLAGTGEEKLFF. The DNA for the CDR3 is TGCGCCAGCAGCTTAGCCGGGACAGGGGAAGAAAAACTGTTTTTT.

The chain uses TRBV19 and TRBJ1-2; TRBD1 matches 9 bases. Per germline, CDR1 LNHDA and CDR2 SQIVND (reference sequence). V lost 7 bases and J lost 8; bases outside the gene matches: 8. The CDR3 consists of 13 residues. Written as DNA, the CDR3 is TGTGCCAGTATTGGGACAGGGACTTACGGCTACACCTTC. Encoded protein: CASIGTGTYGYTF.

The V gene is TRBV7-9, the J gene TRBJ2-7; the D is unclear. Germline lookup yields CDR1 SEHNR and CDR2 FQNEAQ (reference sequence). CDR3 length: 13 residues. V was trimmed by 4 bases and J by 12 bases, leaving 19 bases between them. Here the CDR3 reads CASSSRQYLPWYF. The CDR3 DNA reads as TGTGCCAGCAGCTCGAGGCAGTACTTACCCTGGTACTTC.

The V gene is TRBV2, the J gene TRBJ1-1; the D is unclear. Germline V gene lookup returns CDR1 SNHLY and CDR2 FYNNEI. Trimming cost V 2 bases and J 3 bases, with 10 bases left between them. This CDR3 region has 14 residues. CDR3 amino acids: CASSERTGDTEAFF. The CDR3 DNA is TGTGCCAGCAGTGAAAGAACCGGGGACACTGAAGCTTTCTTT.